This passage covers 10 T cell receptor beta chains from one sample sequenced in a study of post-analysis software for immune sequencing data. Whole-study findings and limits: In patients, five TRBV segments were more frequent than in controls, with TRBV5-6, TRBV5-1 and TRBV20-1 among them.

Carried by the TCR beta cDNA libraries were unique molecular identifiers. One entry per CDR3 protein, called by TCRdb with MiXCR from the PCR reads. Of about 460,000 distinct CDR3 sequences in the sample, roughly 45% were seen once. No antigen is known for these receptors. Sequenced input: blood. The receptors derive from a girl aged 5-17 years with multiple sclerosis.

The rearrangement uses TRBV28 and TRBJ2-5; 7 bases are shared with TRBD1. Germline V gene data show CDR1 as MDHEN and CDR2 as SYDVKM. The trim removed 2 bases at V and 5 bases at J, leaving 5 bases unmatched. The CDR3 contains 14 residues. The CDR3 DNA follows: TGTGCCAGCAGTTTAACTGACAGGGCGGAGACCCAGTACTTC. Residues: CASSLTDRAETQYF.

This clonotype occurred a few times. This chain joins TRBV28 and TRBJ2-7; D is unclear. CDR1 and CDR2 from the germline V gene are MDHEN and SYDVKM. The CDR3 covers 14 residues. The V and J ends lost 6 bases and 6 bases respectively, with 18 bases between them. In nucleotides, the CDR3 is TGTGCCAGCAGCCCCGACATCACTGGACGCGAGCAGTACTTC. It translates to CASSPDITGREQYF.

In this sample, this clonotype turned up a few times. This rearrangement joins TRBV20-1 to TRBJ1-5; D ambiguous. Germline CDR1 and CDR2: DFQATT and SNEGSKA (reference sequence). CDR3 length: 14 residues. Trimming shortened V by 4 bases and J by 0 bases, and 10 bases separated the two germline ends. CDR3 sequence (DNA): TGCAGTGCTACCCCGCTAACTAGCAATCAGCCCCAGCATTTT. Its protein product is CSATPLTSNQPQHF.

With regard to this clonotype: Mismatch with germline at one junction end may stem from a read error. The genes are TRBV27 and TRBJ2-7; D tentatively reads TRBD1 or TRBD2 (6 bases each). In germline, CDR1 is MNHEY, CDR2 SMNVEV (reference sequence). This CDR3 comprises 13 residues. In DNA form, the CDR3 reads TGTGCCAGCAGTACGGTCGGGGGCGAGGCCCAGTACTTT. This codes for CASSTVGGEAQYF.

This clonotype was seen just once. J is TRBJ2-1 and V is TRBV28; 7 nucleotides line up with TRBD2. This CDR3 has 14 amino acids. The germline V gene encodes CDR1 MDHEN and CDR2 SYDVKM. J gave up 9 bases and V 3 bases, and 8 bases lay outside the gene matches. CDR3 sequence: CASSFSSGDIEQFF. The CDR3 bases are TGTGCCAGCAGTTTTTCCAGCGGGGATATTGAGCAGTTCTTC. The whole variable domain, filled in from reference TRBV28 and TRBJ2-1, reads DVKVTQSSRYLVKRTGEKVFLECVQDMDHENMFWYRQDPGLGLRLIYFSYDVKMKEKGDIPEGYSVSREKKERFSLILESASTNQTSMYLCASSFSSGDIEQFFGPGTRLTVL.

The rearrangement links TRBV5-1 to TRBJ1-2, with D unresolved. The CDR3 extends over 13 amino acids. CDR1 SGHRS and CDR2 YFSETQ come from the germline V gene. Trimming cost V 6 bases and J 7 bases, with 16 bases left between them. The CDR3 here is CASTSSGFGGYTF. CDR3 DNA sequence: TGCGCCAGCACGTCGTCGGGGTTTGGTGGCTACACCTTC. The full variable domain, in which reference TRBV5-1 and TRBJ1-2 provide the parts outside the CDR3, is KAGVTQTPRYLIKTRGQQVTLSCSPISGHRSVSWYQQTPGQGLQFLFEYFSETQRNKGNFPGRFSGRQFSNSRSEMNVSTLELGDSALYLCASTSSGFGGYTFGSGTRLTVV.

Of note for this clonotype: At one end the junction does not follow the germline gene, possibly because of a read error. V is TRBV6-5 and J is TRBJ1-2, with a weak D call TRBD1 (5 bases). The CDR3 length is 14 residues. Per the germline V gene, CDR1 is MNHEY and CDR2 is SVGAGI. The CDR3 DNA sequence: TGTGCCAACAGTTACTCGTCAGGGAACTATGGCTACACCTTC. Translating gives CANSYSSGNYGYTF.

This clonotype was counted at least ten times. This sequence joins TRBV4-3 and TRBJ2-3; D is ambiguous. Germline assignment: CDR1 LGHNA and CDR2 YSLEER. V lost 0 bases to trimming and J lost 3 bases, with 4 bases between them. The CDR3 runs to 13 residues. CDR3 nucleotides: TGCGCCAGCAGCCAAGAGTCAACAGATACGCAGTATTTT. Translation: CASSQESTDTQYF.

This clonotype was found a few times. The CDR3 reads CASSRGQGGDTQYF. DNA of the CDR3: TGCGCCAGCAGCCGCGGACAGGGAGGGGATACGCAGTATTTT. This chain uses TRBV4-1 with TRBJ2-3, with a possible D match to TRBD1 (8 bases). CDR1 is MGHRA and CDR2 is YSYEKL in the germline V gene. V gave up 4 bases and J gave up 6 bases, with 14 bases separating them. The CDR3 totals 14 residues.

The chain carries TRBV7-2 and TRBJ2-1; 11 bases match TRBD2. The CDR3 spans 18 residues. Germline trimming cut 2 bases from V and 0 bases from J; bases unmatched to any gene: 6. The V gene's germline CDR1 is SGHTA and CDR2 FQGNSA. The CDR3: CASSLRSSGGSSYNEQFF. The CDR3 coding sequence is TGTGCCAGCAGCTTAAGGTCTAGCGGGGGGAGCTCCTACAATGAGCAGTTCTTC.